The entry below gives a single T cell receptor beta chain sequence along with its context. The data are from a study of blood T cell repertoires in COVID-19. Study at large: The United States, Italy and Spain provided the acute and convalescent COVID-19 samples.

Profiled with immunoSEQ multiplex PCR; TCRdb holds only in-frame clones, not every one. The sample lists 330,000 or so clones, over 80% seen once, with around 10% in the top ten. The CDR3 contains 15 residues. Trimming removed 0 bases at V and 7 bases at J, with 13 bases between. Germline CDR1 is SGDLS and CDR2 is YYNGEE. The material sequenced was peripheral blood. The chain recombines TRBV9 with TRBJ1-4; no reliable D call. This sequence originates from a man aged 30-40 years with COVID-19, enrolled during active disease. CDR3 residues: CASSVDPQFGEKLFF. Written as DNA, the CDR3 is TGTGCCAGCAGCGTAGACCCCCAGTTTGGTGAAAAACTGTTTTTT.